The T cell receptor beta chain under discussion was sequenced for a study of Ad26.COV2.S vaccination and SARS-CoV-2 variants. Study-wide background: The study gave Ad26.COV2.S intramuscularly, once or twice 56 days apart.

Treatment specified: some 20 received Ad26.COV2.S at low or high dose, single or two shots; 5 received placebo; per-sample allocation not given. The investigators took samples on day 63 after the first vaccine or placebo injection. TCRdb keeps only in-frame clones here, not all; method: immunoSEQ multiplex PCR. The sample comprises about 460,000 clones, roughly nine tenths of which are singletons, and about 1.5% rests with the top ten. Study results and caveats: Similar non-spike TCR breadth was observed in recipients of vaccine and of placebo. Reported findings describe substantial breadth in spike-specific CD8+ and CD4+ T cell responses following vaccination.

Germline loops: CDR1 SEHNR, CDR2 FQNEAQ (reference sequence). V trimming: 5 bases; J trimming: 0 bases; junction bases outside the gene matches: 7. This CDR3 contains 15 residues. Regarding this clone: Its antigen is as yet unknown.

J is TRBJ2-7 and V is TRBV7-9, with TRBD1 matching 7 bases. The source material was peripheral blood, sampled in a trial of Ad26.COV2.S vaccine versus placebo. This clonotype was obtained from a person between 18 and 59 years old who received the Ad26.COV2.S COVID-19 vaccine or a placebo. CDR3 DNA: TGTGCCAGCAGCGTCACAGGGGCGTCCTCCTACGAGCAGTACTTC. As protein: CASSVTGASSYEQYF.